One and the same sample provided the 18 T cell receptor beta chains below, sequenced in a study of human T cells and chemical hapten exposure. Time point of the sample: pre-sensitization, week 0. The treatment is: therapeutic diphenylcyclopropenone sensitization with weekly scalp DPC. TCRdb passed the RACE reads through MiXCR, listing each CDR3 protein once. The profile covers 300,000 to 450,000 distinct CDR3 sequences, with 4% to 6% appearing a single time and roughly 2.6% taken by the ten largest. The sample in question was whole blood, obtained in connection with sensitization to the hapten diphenylcyclopropenone (DPC). The receptors originated from a woman aged 45-65 years with alopecia areata. Some clones in this sample may be carry-over from other donors' samples.

Ten or more counts support this clonotype. The CDR3 reads CAISVGGGTEAFF. In DNA form, the CDR3 reads TGTGCCATCAGTGTCGGCGGGGGAACTGAAGCTTTCTTT. J is TRBJ1-1 and V is TRBV10-3, with D possibly matching TRBD1 (5 bases). The germline V and J ends were trimmed by 4 bases and 5 bases, with 11 bases remaining between them. Looked up from germline, CDR1 is ENHRY and CDR2 is SYGVKD. The length of the CDR3 is 13 residues.

This clonotype was observed at least ten times. The chain carries TRBV5-1 and TRBJ1-5; no firm D call. V was pared by 0 bases and J by 3 bases, with 7 bases between. Germline V lookup: CDR1 SGHRS, CDR2 YFSETQ. The CDR3 runs 14 residues. CDR3 sequence reads: CASSLGSYNQPQHF. CDR3 bases: TGCGCCAGCAGCTTGGGCAGTTACAATCAGCCCCAGCATTTT.

This sequence joins TRBV6-1 and TRBJ1-2; no clear D gene. Germline CDR1 is MNHNS and CDR2 is SASEGT. Trimming took off 1 base at V and 0 bases at J, with 6 bases between the two ends. The CDR3 has 14 residues. CDR3 sequence reads: CASSEGITNYGYTF. CDR3 sequence (DNA): TGTGCCAGCAGTGAAGGGATCACTAACTATGGCTACACCTTC.

This clonotype was observed a handful of times. The chain carries TRBV29-1 and TRBJ1-2, with D possibly matching TRBD1 (5 bases). Trimming removed 6 bases at V and 8 bases at J, with 13 bases between. CDR3 length: 11 residues. CDR1 is SQVTM and CDR2 is ANQGSEA in the germline V gene. Here the CDR3 reads CSVLDSRGYTF. In DNA form, the CDR3 reads TGCAGCGTGCTTGACAGCAGGGGCTACACCTTC.

In its sample, this clonotype was seen a few times. The junction does not match germline at one end; this may be a read error. The chain is built from TRBV12-3 or TRBV12-4 and TRBJ1-2, with D perhaps matching TRBD1 (6 bases). CDR3 length equals 11 residues. The CDR3 sequence is CASSLGGRLGF. CDR3 DNA: TGTGCCAGCAGTTTGGGGGGGCGATTAGGCTTC.

The table lists this clonotype with a count of one. The chain employs TRBV7-3 and TRBJ2-1; tentatively, D is TRBD1 or TRBD2 (6 bases each). CDR1 is SGHTA, CDR2 FQGTGA, per germline. Trimming removed 5 bases from V and 11 bases from J, with 16 bases in between. The CDR3 is made up of 13 amino acids. The CDR3 bases are TGTGCCAGCAGCCAGATAGGGGGGTCCCAGCAGTTCTTC. It is translated as CASSQIGGSQQFF. The full variable domain, completed using reference TRBV7-3 and TRBJ2-1, is GAGVSQTPSNKVTEKGKYVELRCDPISGHTALYWYRQSLGQGPEFLIYFQGTGAADDSGLPNDRFFAVRPEGSVSTLKIQRTERGDSAVYLCASSQIGGSQQFFGPGTRLTVL.

Ten or more counts support this clonotype. The genes are TRBV6-5 and TRBJ1-2, with 8 bases that match TRBD1. The CDR3 runs to 14 residues. Per germline, CDR1 MNHEY and CDR2 SVGAGI. Germline trimming cut 7 bases from V and 6 bases from J; bases unmatched to any gene: 10. This chain's CDR3 is CASTLDRGSHGYTF. Here the CDR3 DNA reads TGTGCCAGCACCCTCGACAGGGGTAGCCATGGCTACACCTTC.

Concerning this clonotype itself: A much larger clone sits a single nucleotide away, making a read error possible. The V gene is TRBV7-6, the J gene TRBJ1-3; D not resolved. The V and J ends lost 5 bases and 3 bases respectively, with 14 bases between them. The CDR3 totals 15 residues. Germline V gene sequence: CDR1 SGHVS, CDR2 FNYEAQ. CDR3 in DNA: TGTGCCAGCAGCCACGGATGGGAGATTGGAAACACCATATATTTT. Encoded protein: CASSHGWEIGNTIYF.

In its sample, this clonotype was seen a few times. The CDR3, as DNA: TGTGCCAGCAGTTTACGGACAGGGGCCATCGGGGAGCTGTTTTTT. Translating gives CASSLRTGAIGELFF. The chain recombines TRBV12-3 or TRBV12-4 with TRBJ2-2, with TRBD1 matching 9 bases. Trimming at V came to 2 bases and at J to 7 bases, leaving 5 bases not matched to a gene. This CDR3 spans 15 amino acids.

This clonotype has ten or more counts. This CDR3 is CASSLDLRSGRGPDTQYF. The CDR3 nucleotides are TGTGCCAGCAGCTTAGATCTAAGGAGCGGGAGAGGTCCAGATACGCAGTATTTT. This chain uses TRBV11-2 with TRBJ2-3; 8 positions match TRBD2. V dropped 0 bases and J dropped 4; count of bases not matched to a gene: 12. In germline, CDR1 is SGHAT, CDR2 FQNNGV. This CDR3 has 18 residues.

This clonotype was observed many times. V and J are TRBV27 and TRBJ1-1, with D maybe TRBD1 (5 bases). CDR1 and CDR2 from the germline V gene are MNHEY and SMNVEV (reference sequence). There are 15 residues in the CDR3. The ends were cut back, 2 bases at V and 6 bases at J, with 16 bases in the middle. This CDR3 reads CASSLGHPGRAEAFF. CDR3 in DNA: TGTGCCAGCAGTTTAGGACACCCCGGCAGGGCTGAAGCTTTCTTT.

This clonotype occurred a few times. In DNA, the CDR3 is TGTGCCAGCAGCCCACCGGGGAGTTTTAACTATGGCTACACCTTC. It codes for CASSPPGSFNYGYTF. The gene calls are TRBV12-3 or TRBV12-4 and TRBJ1-2, with D uncertain. The CDR3 has 15 amino acids. The germline V and J ends were trimmed by 6 bases and 1 base, with 15 bases remaining between them.

This clonotype was seen a handful of times. The rearrangement uses TRBV24-1 and TRBJ2-1; 9 nucleotides line up with TRBD2. The germline V gene encodes CDR1 KGHDR and CDR2 SFDVKD. V dropped 3 bases and J dropped 0; count of bases not matched to a gene: 5. The CDR3 is 17 residues long. The CDR3 sequence is CATSDGLAGSSYNEQFF. For the CDR3, the DNA is TGTGCCACCAGTGATGGTCTAGCGGGGAGCTCCTACAATGAGCAGTTCTTC.

This clonotype was detected many times. The chain couples TRBV12-3 or TRBV12-4 to TRBJ1-3, with D hard to call. V gave up 6 bases and J gave up 2 bases, with 5 bases separating them. The CDR3 length is 12 residues. CDR3 sequence: CASRGPGNTIYF. The CDR3 DNA follows: TGTGCCAGCAGGGGCCCTGGAAACACCATATATTTT.

Only a few counts were recorded for this clonotype. The genes are TRBV5-1 and TRBJ1-1; D remains unclear. The CDR3 consists of 14 residues. Per germline, CDR1 SGHRS and CDR2 YFSETQ. The V end lost 1 base, the J end lost 8 bases, and 15 bases lay between the germline ends. The CDR3 spells CASSLLFTDLEAFF. DNA of the CDR3: TGCGCCAGCAGCTTGTTGTTCACTGACCTAGAAGCTTTCTTT.

Many counts were recorded for this clonotype. The chain has TRBV7-2 and TRBJ2-3; 8 nucleotides match TRBD2. The CDR3 covers 14 residues. V shed 3 bases and J 1 base; nucleotides not matched to a gene: 0. Germline V CDR1 and CDR2: SGHTA, FQGNSA. The CDR3, as DNA: TGTGCCAGCAGCTTTAGCGGGGGCACAGATACGCAGTATTTT. This gives the protein CASSFSGGTDTQYF.

This clonotype was detected many times. DNA of the CDR3: TGTGCCACCAGTGAGGGGACAGGGTCTCGCAATCAGCCCCAGCATTTT. Its protein product is CATSEGTGSRNQPQHF. The chain links TRBV24-1 to TRBJ1-5; 9 nucleotides match TRBD1. Germline values: CDR1 KGHDR, CDR2 SFDVKD. With 4 bases clipped from V and 2 bases from J, the junction kept 5 bases outside the gene matches. This CDR3 spans 16 amino acids.

The J gene is TRBJ2-7, the V gene TRBV3-1; D unclear. The CDR3 runs 11 residues. Germline V gene data show CDR1 as LGHDT and CDR2 as YNNKEL (reference sequence). Trimming shortened V by 4 bases and J by 7 bases, and 8 bases separated the two germline ends. The CDR3 sequence is CASSLREEQYF. Here the CDR3 DNA reads TGTGCCAGCAGCCTTCGTGAGGAGCAGTACTTC.